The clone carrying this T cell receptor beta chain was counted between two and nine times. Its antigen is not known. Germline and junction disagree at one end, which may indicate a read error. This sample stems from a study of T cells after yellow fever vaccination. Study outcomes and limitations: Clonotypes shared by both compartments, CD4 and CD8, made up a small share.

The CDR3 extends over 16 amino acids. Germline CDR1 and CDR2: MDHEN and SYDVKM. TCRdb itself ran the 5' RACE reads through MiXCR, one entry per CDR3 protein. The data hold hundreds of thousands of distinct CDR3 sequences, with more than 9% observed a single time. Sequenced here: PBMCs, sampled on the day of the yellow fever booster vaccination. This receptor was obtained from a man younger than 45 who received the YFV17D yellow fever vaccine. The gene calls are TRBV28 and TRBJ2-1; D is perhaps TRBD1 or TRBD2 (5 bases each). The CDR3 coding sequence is TGTGCCAGCAGTCCATGGGGCGGGCTCTCCCACAATGAGCAGTTCTTC. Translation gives CASSPWGGLSHNEQFF.